These 21 T cell receptor beta chains were all obtained from the same sample, sequenced in a study of blood T cell repertoires in COVID-19. The protocol was immunoSEQ multiplex PCR, while the TCRdb copy is restricted to in-frame clones and leaves out a portion. The sample comprises 40,000 to 65,000 clones, roughly three quarters of which are singletons, and about 15% rests with the top ten. Material: peripheral blood. The receptors were sampled from a human donor with active or convalescent COVID-19. The donor label of this sample is uncertain.

V and J are TRBV6-5 and TRBJ2-4, with D possibly TRBD2 on 6 matching bases. Germline loops: CDR1 MNHEY, CDR2 SVGAGI. V was trimmed by 5 bases and J by 0 bases, leaving 11 bases between them. CDR3 length equals 15 residues. The CDR3 sequence: CASSPGLIAKNIQYF. DNA of the CDR3: TGTGCCAGCAGTCCCGGACTAATAGCCAAAAACATTCAGTACTTC.

The genes are TRBV5-5 and TRBJ2-1; 12 bases fit TRBD2. From germline, CDR1 is SGHKS and CDR2 YYEKEE (reference sequence). V shed 4 bases, J shed 7 bases, and the junction held 6 bases outside the gene matches. The length of the CDR3 is 15 residues. CDR3 loop: CASSVTGTSGNEQFF. DNA of the CDR3: TGTGCCAGCAGCGTGACCGGGACTAGCGGGAATGAGCAGTTCTTC.

V and J are TRBV24-1 and TRBJ2-1; 10 bases align to TRBD1. Per germline, CDR1 KGHDR and CDR2 SFDVKD. The trim removed 4 bases at V and 6 bases at J, leaving 8 bases unmatched. CDR3 size: 16 residues. The DNA for the CDR3 is TGTGCCACCAGTGACCGGGACAGGGGTGGGGGCAATGAGCAGTTCTTC. Amino acid sequence: CATSDRDRGGGNEQFF.

This sequence joins TRBV28 and TRBJ1-3; TRBD1 is a possible D gene (5 bases). The CDR3 loop spans 16 amino acids. Trimming took 5 bases from V and 2 from J, leaving 16 bases between them. Germline CDR1 MDHEN, CDR2 SYDVKM. This chain's CDR3 is CASSPLRERTGNTIYF. The DNA of the CDR3 is TGTGCCAGCAGTCCACTCAGGGAAAGGACTGGAAACACCATATATTTT.

The DNA of the CDR3 is TGCGCCAGCAGCTTGGAGGGAGGGGGGAGCTCCTACAATGAGCAGTTCTTC. Translated: CASSLEGGGSSYNEQFF. The V gene is TRBV5-1, the J gene TRBJ2-1; the D gene is possibly TRBD2 (7 bases). Germline V gene data show CDR1 as SGHRS and CDR2 as YFSETQ. This CDR3 has 17 amino acids. V dropped 0 bases and J dropped 0 bases, with 13 bases sitting between them.

The rearrangement joins TRBV4-1 to TRBJ2-1; 8 nucleotides agree with TRBD1. Germline V gene sequence: CDR1 MGHRA, CDR2 YSYEKL. V shed 4 bases and J 4 bases; nucleotides not matched to a gene: 6. This CDR3 is 15 amino acids long. Here the CDR3 reads CASSLQDRVYNEQFF. The DNA for the CDR3 is TGCGCCAGCAGCCTACAGGACAGGGTATACAATGAGCAGTTCTTC.

The chain combines TRBV2 with TRBJ1-4, with TRBD1 matching over 8 bases. The CDR3 covers 14 residues. Germline values: CDR1 SNHLY, CDR2 FYNNEI. Trimming took 2 bases from V and 7 from J; bases not matched to a gene: 3. The CDR3 spells CASSEQGASEKLFF. The CDR3 coding sequence is TGTGCCAGCAGTGAACAGGGGGCGAGTGAAAAACTGTTTTTT.

The V gene is TRBV6-2 or TRBV6-3, the J gene TRBJ2-5; the match to TRBD2 covers 12 bases. There are 15 residues in the CDR3. With 5 bases clipped from V and 6 bases from J, the junction kept 7 bases outside the gene matches. CDR1 is MNHEY, CDR2 SVGEGT, per germline. CDR3 coding DNA: TGTGCCAGCAGTCTGACTAGCGGGAGTCGGAAGACCCAGTACTTC. Translation gives CASSLTSGSRKTQYF.

The J gene is TRBJ1-1, the V gene TRBV7-2; D unresolved. The length of the CDR3 is 13 residues. Germline V gene lookup returns CDR1 SGHTA and CDR2 FQGNSA. Trimming shortened V by 3 bases and J by 1 base, and 6 bases separated the two germline ends. The CDR3 reads CASSFRQNTEAFF. In DNA, the CDR3 is TGTGCCAGCAGCTTCAGGCAGAACACTGAAGCTTTCTTT.

This chain joins TRBV27 and TRBJ1-2; a weak D match, TRBD1 (6 bases). The V gene lost 3 bases and the J gene lost 4 bases, with 12 bases spanning the gap. The CDR3 covers 14 residues. Looked up from germline, CDR1 is MNHEY and CDR2 is SMNVEV (reference sequence). The CDR3 nucleotides are TGTGCCAGCAGTTTTGGGGGACAATCCTATGGCTACACCTTC. This translates into CASSFGGQSYGYTF.

The V and J genes are TRBV5-1 and TRBJ2-5; perhaps TRBD1 as D (6 bases). This CDR3 comprises 13 residues. Trimming stripped 2 bases from V and 3 bases from J, with 8 bases between. Germline CDR1 reads SGHRS; CDR2 reads YFSETQ. For the CDR3, the DNA is TGCGCCAGCAGCTTAAACAGGGAAGAGACCCAGTACTTC. This encodes CASSLNREETQYF. The whole variable domain, remainder taken from reference TRBV5-1 and TRBJ2-5, is KAGVTQTPRYLIKTRGQQVTLSCSPISGHRSVSWYQQTPGQGLQFLFEYFSETQRNKGNFPGRFSGRQFSNSRSEMNVSTLELGDSALYLCASSLNREETQYFGPGTRLLVL.

The chain links TRBV5-4 to TRBJ2-2, with 16 bases identical to TRBD2. This CDR3 is 18 amino acids long. In germline, CDR1 is SGHNT, CDR2 YYREEE (reference sequence). With 4 bases clipped from V and 6 bases from J, the junction kept 9 bases outside the gene matches. The CDR3 region has the DNA TGTGCCAGCAGCCCGCCGGGACTAGCGGGAGGGCCCCCCGGGGAGCTGTTTTTT. Translating gives CASSPPGLAGGPPGELFF.

This clone was seen a single time. In DNA, the CDR3 is TGTGCCAGTAGACCCACAGATAGCAATCAGCCCCAGCATTTT. Encoded protein: CASRPTDSNQPQHF. The chain has TRBV19 and TRBJ1-5, with unresolved D. V was shortened by 6 bases and J by 0 bases, with 9 bases between the two germline ends. The germline V gene encodes CDR1 LNHDA and CDR2 SQIVND (reference sequence). The CDR3 totals 14 residues.

The V call is TRBV24-1, the J call TRBJ2-6, with a possible D match to TRBD1 (6 bases). Trimming removed 9 bases at V and 0 bases at J, with 17 bases between. Per the germline V gene, CDR1 is KGHDR and CDR2 is SFDVKD. This CDR3 is 17 amino acids long. CDR3 amino acids: CATGFRGSPSGANVLTF. In nucleotides, the CDR3 is TGTGCCACCGGCTTCAGGGGATCCCCCTCTGGGGCCAACGTCCTGACTTTC.

This sequence joins TRBV6-1 and TRBJ2-3; TRBD1 aligns across 7 bases. The V gene's germline CDR1 is MNHNS and CDR2 SASEGT. CDR3 length: 16 amino acids. Losses at the gene ends were 2 bases for V and 2 bases for J; bases not matched to a gene: 7. The CDR3 sequence: CASSERRQGVTDTQYF. In nucleotides, the CDR3 is TGTGCCAGCAGTGAACGCCGACAGGGTGTCACAGATACGCAGTATTTT.

The sample holds one count of this clone. This chain uses TRBV4-1 with TRBJ2-1; maybe TRBD2 (5 bases). Germline V gives CDR1 MGHRA, CDR2 YSYEKL. The CDR3 sequence is 15 residues long. Trimming cost V 4 bases and J 0 bases, with 10 bases left between them. CDR3 DNA: TGCGCCAGCAGCCCAAGCGGTACCTCCTACAATGAGCAGTTCTTC. Residues: CASSPSGTSYNEQFF.

This chain links TRBV19 with TRBJ1-5, with D unclear. V was clipped by 3 bases and J by 5 bases, with 11 bases between them. The CDR3 runs 14 residues. Germline V gives CDR1 LNHDA, CDR2 SQIVND (reference sequence). The CDR3 region has the DNA TGTGCCAGTAGTATTCCGGGGTTCTATCAGCCCCAGCATTTT. Amino acids: CASSIPGFYQPQHF.

This chain connects TRBV11-3 to TRBJ1-4; D may be TRBD1 (6 bases). The CDR3 totals 16 residues. V was clipped by 2 bases and J by 2 bases, with 12 bases between them. The germline V gene encodes CDR1 SGHNT and CDR2 YENEEA. For the CDR3, the DNA is TGTGCCAGCAGCTTAAAAGGGGGAACGACTAATGAAAAACTGTTTTTT. Its translation: CASSLKGGTTNEKLFF. The full variable domain, its missing parts supplied by reference TRBV11-3 and TRBJ1-4, is EAGVVQSPRYKIIEKKQPVAFWCNPISGHNTLYWYLQNLGQGPELLIRYENEEAVDDSQLPKDRFSAERLKGVDSTLKIQPAELGDSAVYLCASSLKGGTTNEKLFFGSGTQLSVL.

The chain joins TRBV11-2 to TRBJ2-6; D is perhaps TRBD1 (5 bases). In germline, CDR1 is SGHAT, CDR2 FQNNGV. There are 16 residues in the CDR3. Trimming left V 5 bases short and J 4 bases short, with 15 bases between. CDR3 nucleotides: TGTGCCAGCAGCCCACCCAGGGCGTCAGGGGCCAACGTCCTGACTTTC. Residues: CASSPPRASGANVLTF.

The chain carries TRBV7-2 and TRBJ2-3, with 7 nucleotides matching TRBD2. V was clipped by 3 bases and J by 1 base; unmatched bases: 16. Germline-derived CDR1 and CDR2 are SGHTA and FQGNSA. The CDR3 is 19 amino acids. The CDR3 DNA sequence: TGTGCCAGCAGCTTTGCTCCTAGACGGACTAGTTGGGGCACAGATACGCAGTATTTT. It encodes CASSFAPRRTSWGTDTQYF.

Written as DNA, the CDR3 is TGTGCCAGCAGTTTGAGACAGGGGGCGAATCAGCCCCAGCATTTT. Translated, it gives CASSLRQGANQPQHF. This chain connects TRBV27 to TRBJ1-5, with TRBD1 matching over 10 bases. V lost 3 bases to trimming and J lost 4 bases; unmatched junction nucleotides: 3. The CDR3 sequence is 15 residues long. Germline assignment: CDR1 MNHEY and CDR2 SMNVEV (reference sequence).